This entry lists 27 T cell receptor beta chains sequenced from one sample in a study of T-cell reconstitution after alpha-beta-depleted transplantation in children. Researchers prepared the TCRbeta library using unique molecular identifiers, the study reports. TCRdb analysed the PCR reads with MiXCR anew, one entry per CDR3 protein. The data show roughly 670,000 distinct CDR3 sequences, about an eighth seen once. The sequenced sample was PBMCs, obtained before TCRalphabeta/CD19-depleted stem cell transplant. The source is a girl aged 2 to 10 with congenital amegakaryocytic thrombocytopenia, due to receive a stem cell transplant.

This clonotype occurred many times. The chain uses TRBV7-2 and TRBJ2-4, with D uncertain. The germline V and J ends were trimmed by 0 bases and 4 bases, with 4 bases remaining between them. Per the germline V gene, CDR1 is SGHTA and CDR2 is FQGNSA. The CDR3 has 13 residues. CDR3 residues: CASSLARKNIQYF. The CDR3 nucleotides read TGTGCCAGCAGCTTAGCTCGGAAAAACATTCAGTACTTC.

This clonotype was seen only a few times. This rearrangement joins TRBV5-6 to TRBJ1-1; D possibly corresponds to TRBD1 (6 bases). CDR1 and CDR2 (germline): SGHDT, YYEEEE. The length of the CDR3 is 15 residues. Trimming took 4 bases from V and 0 from J, leaving 13 bases between them. The CDR3 nucleotides read TGTGCCAGCAGCCCGGAAGACAGGCTGAACACTGAAGCTTTCTTT. Translated, it gives CASSPEDRLNTEAFF.

CDR3 DNA sequence: TGCAGTGCTAGAGGGTTTAGGTGGGAAGGGGCGTACCCAGAGACCCAGTACTTC. As protein: CSARGFRWEGAYPETQYF. This chain links TRBV20-1 with TRBJ2-5; perhaps TRBD1 as D (5 bases). The CDR3 is 18 amino acids. With 1 base removed from V and 4 bases from J, the gap between germline ends came to 25 bases. Germline V CDR1 and CDR2: DFQATT, SNEGSKA (reference sequence).

This clonotype was found a few times. The rearrangement uses TRBV14 and TRBJ2-7; possible D gene TRBD2, 6 bases. Germline loops: CDR1 SGHDN, CDR2 FVKESK. Deletions cut 0 bases from V and 3 bases from J, with 12 bases between. The CDR3 covers 15 residues. This CDR3 is CASSQELVGGYEQYF. In DNA, the CDR3 is TGTGCCAGCAGCCAAGAGCTGGTGGGGGGCTACGAGCAGTACTTC.

The rearrangement links TRBV28 to TRBJ1-1; D may be TRBD1 (5 bases). V was cut by 3 bases and J by 6 bases, with 8 bases left in between. This CDR3 has 12 residues. The V gene's germline CDR1 is MDHEN and CDR2 SYDVKM. The CDR3 DNA reads as TGTGCCAGCAGTTTCCCAGGGTCTGAAGCTTTCTTT. It translates to CASSFPGSEAFF.

This clonotype was detected many times. The J gene is TRBJ2-7, the V gene TRBV5-1; D call uncertain. Germline V CDR1 and CDR2: SGHRS, YFSETQ. Deletions cut 4 bases from V and 2 bases from J, with 10 bases between. This CDR3 is built from 13 residues. The CDR3 sequence: CASSDELAYEQYF. The CDR3 nucleotides are TGCGCCAGCAGCGATGAACTCGCCTACGAGCAGTACTTC.

This rearrangement joins TRBV10-3 to TRBJ2-3; D is perhaps TRBD1 or TRBD2 (6 bases each). Germline CDR1 and CDR2: ENHRY and SYGVKD. CDR3 length equals 15 residues. V was shortened by 7 bases and J by 3 bases, with 17 bases between the two germline ends. The CDR3 DNA follows: TGTGCCATCAAAAGCGGCGGAGGGGGGACAGATACGCAGTATTTT. It specifies CAIKSGGGGTDTQYF.

This clonotype was detected ten times or more. This chain joins TRBV15 and TRBJ2-7; D unresolved. V was clipped by 0 bases and J by 6 bases, with 6 bases between them. The CDR3 runs to 12 residues. In germline, CDR1 is LNHNV, CDR2 YYDKDF (reference sequence). CDR3 in DNA: TGTGCCACCAGCAGAGATGAAGGCGAGCAGTACTTC. Residues: CATSRDEGEQYF. The whole variable domain, filled in from reference TRBV15 and TRBJ2-7, reads DAMVIQNPRYQVTQFGKPVTLSCSQTLNHNVMYWYQQKSSQAPKLLFHYYDKDFNNEADTPDNFQSRRPNTSFCFLDIRSPGLGDTAMYLCATSRDEGEQYFGPGTRLTVT.

This clonotype was counted only a few times. The chain links TRBV20-1 to TRBJ2-1, with D tentatively TRBD1 (5 bases). Between the trimmed V and J ends, which lost 6 bases and 4 bases, there was a span of 10 bases. The CDR3 covers 12 residues. CDR1 is DFQATT, CDR2 SNEGSKA, per germline (reference sequence). The CDR3 coding sequence is TGCAGTGCCGTAAACAGGTACAATGAGCAGTTCTTC. Translated: CSAVNRYNEQFF.

This clonotype was seen just once. The rearrangement links TRBV19 to TRBJ2-1; a possible D gene is TRBD1 (6 bases). Germline CDR1 LNHDA, CDR2 SQIVND (reference sequence). CDR3 size: 16 residues. V lost 6 bases and J lost 5, with 20 bases in between. Here the CDR3 reads CASRLCLDSLNNEQFF. CDR3 nucleotide sequence: TGTGCCAGTAGACTGTGCCTGGACAGCTTAAACAATGAGCAGTTCTTC. Looking up the rest from reference TRBV19 and TRBJ2-1 gives the full variable domain: DGGITQSPKYLFRKEGQNVTLSCEQNLNHDAMYWYRQDPGQGLRLIYYSQIVNDFQKGDIAEGYSVSREKKESFPLTVTSAQKNPTAFYLCASRLCLDSLNNEQFFGPGTRLTVL.

This clonotype was counted only a few times. The chain employs TRBV5-6 and TRBJ2-7; D possibly corresponds to TRBD1 (5 bases). Germline lookup yields CDR1 SGHDT and CDR2 YYEEEE. V shed 2 bases and J shed 3 bases, with 9 bases lying between them. This CDR3 has 13 amino acids. The CDR3 loop is CASSFNRRYEQYF. CDR3 DNA sequence: TGTGCCAGCAGCTTCAACAGGCGCTACGAGCAGTACTTC.

This clonotype was seen many times. The rearrangement uses TRBV5-1 and TRBJ2-1; D unresolved. CDR1 is SGHRS and CDR2 is YFSETQ in the germline V gene. The CDR3 sequence is 13 residues long. V was shortened by 5 bases and J by 8 bases, with 14 bases between the two germline ends. The CDR3 nucleotides read TGCGCCAGCAGTTTGATAGGATCCGATGAGCAGTTCTTC. This translates into CASSLIGSDEQFF.

This clonotype was seen ten or more times. The V and J genes are TRBV5-1 and TRBJ1-2, with 8 bases identical to TRBD1. This CDR3 is 16 amino acids long. Trimming removed 0 bases from V and 3 bases from J; junction bases left unmatched: 7. Germline V lookup: CDR1 SGHRS, CDR2 YFSETQ. In DNA form, the CDR3 reads TGCGCCAGCAGCTTGGGTGGGACAGGTTCCCACTATGGCTACACCTTC. Translating gives CASSLGGTGSHYGYTF.

In its sample, this clonotype was seen many times. V and J are TRBV20-1 and TRBJ1-6; D may be TRBD1 (6 bases). This CDR3 has 15 amino acids. V was cut by 0 bases and J by 2 bases, with 8 bases left in between. Germline assignment: CDR1 DFQATT and CDR2 SNEGSKA (reference sequence). CDR3: CSAREGGPYNSPLHF. The CDR3 nucleotides read TGCAGTGCTAGAGAGGGGGGGCCCTATAATTCACCCCTCCACTTT.

This clonotype was seen a handful of times. J is TRBJ2-7 and V is TRBV7-9; TRBD2 agrees at 12 bases. This CDR3 has 15 residues. Trimming removed 3 bases from V and 7 bases from J; junction bases left unmatched: 7. Germline CDR1 SEHNR, CDR2 FQNEAQ (reference sequence). CDR3 sequence reads: CASSFRTSGNDEQYF. The CDR3 coding sequence is TGTGCCAGCAGCTTCCGGACTAGCGGGAATGATGAGCAGTACTTC.

This clonotype was counted at least ten times. The chain joins TRBV29-1 to TRBJ1-1; D is possibly TRBD1 (6 bases). Trimming removed 2 bases from V and 6 bases from J, with 16 bases in between. In germline, CDR1 is SQVTM, CDR2 ANQGSEA. The CDR3 spans 14 residues. The CDR3: CSVEHIGGDAEAFF. CDR3 bases: TGCAGCGTTGAACATATAGGGGGGGACGCTGAAGCTTTCTTT.

The CDR3 DNA reads as TGCGCCAGCTCCCAGGTCGATAGCGGGATCCTACACTACGAGCAGTACTTC. Residues: CASSQVDSGILHYEQYF. The gene calls are TRBV5-1 and TRBJ2-7; 8 positions agree with TRBD2. V dropped 7 bases and J dropped 3; count of bases not matched to a gene: 18. Germline CDR1 SGHRS, CDR2 YFSETQ. The CDR3 is 17 residues long.

This clonotype occurred once. V gene TRBV18 combines with J gene TRBJ2-3; D perhaps matches TRBD2 (6 bases). The CDR3 has 17 amino acids. V shed 0 bases and J shed 2 bases, with 15 bases lying between them. Germline CDR1 reads KGHSH; CDR2 reads LQKENI. This CDR3 is CASSPPGAEGSTDTQYF. In DNA form, the CDR3 reads TGTGCCAGCTCACCACCGGGCGCGGAGGGCTCCACAGATACGCAGTATTTT.

This clonotype came up a few times. The chain joins TRBV5-1 to TRBJ2-3, with D possibly matching TRBD2 (5 bases). Germline CDR1 reads SGHRS; CDR2 reads YFSETQ. The CDR3 sequence is 14 residues long. Between the trimmed V and J ends, which lost 7 bases and 0 bases, there was a span of 12 bases. DNA for the CDR3: TGCGCCAGCGTGCGGCTAGCAAGCACAGATACGCAGTATTTT. Encoded protein: CASVRLASTDTQYF.

The chain employs TRBV10-2 and TRBJ1-6; TRBD1 matches 8 bases. Germline V gene lookup returns CDR1 WSHSY and CDR2 SAAADI. The CDR3 spans 13 residues. J lost 7 bases, V lost 6 bases, and 2 bases had no gene match. In DNA, the CDR3 is TGCGCCAGCAGGGACAGGGTGAATTCACCCCTCCACTTT. Protein sequence: CASRDRVNSPLHF.

This clonotype appeared many times. The V call is TRBV20-1, the J call TRBJ2-7, with TRBD1 matching 7 bases. V trimming: 4 bases; J trimming: 1 base; junction bases outside the gene matches: 10. The CDR3 loop spans 15 amino acids. CDR1 is DFQATT and CDR2 is SNEGSKA in the germline V gene (reference sequence). The CDR3 here is CSATSLTGQSYEQYF. The CDR3, as DNA: TGCAGTGCTACTAGCTTGACAGGGCAGTCCTACGAGCAGTACTTC.

The rearrangement uses TRBV20-1 and TRBJ2-3; D is uncertain. This CDR3 contains 14 residues. Trimming took 4 bases from V and 2 from J, leaving 13 bases between them. Germline V gene data show CDR1 as DFQATT and CDR2 as SNEGSKA (reference sequence). For the CDR3, the DNA is TGCAGTGCTACTCAGCGCAGCATCACAGATACGCAGTATTTT. Translating it yields CSATQRSITDTQYF.

This clonotype was detected many times. CDR3 loop: CASSVGGRNNEQFF. The CDR3, as DNA: TGTGCCAGCAGCGTGGGTGGGAGGAACAATGAGCAGTTCTTC. The J gene is TRBJ2-1, the V gene TRBV12-3 or TRBV12-4, with D possibly being TRBD2 (6 bases). The CDR3 consists of 14 residues. V lost 6 bases, J lost 5 bases, and 14 bases lay in between.

This sequence joins TRBV12-3 or TRBV12-4 and TRBJ2-7; 10 bases map to TRBD1. Germline trimming cut 5 bases from V and 2 bases from J; bases unmatched to any gene: 6. The CDR3 covers 15 residues. The CDR3 reads CASSRGQGDTYEQYF. As DNA, the CDR3 is TGTGCCAGCAGTCGAGGACAGGGGGACACCTACGAGCAGTACTTC.

This clonotype occurred many times. The chain has TRBV20-1 and TRBJ2-7; tentative D call: TRBD2 (5 bases). The germline V and J ends were trimmed by 3 bases and 2 bases, with 20 bases remaining between them. This CDR3 has 16 amino acids. Looked up from germline, CDR1 is DFQATT and CDR2 is SNEGSKA (reference sequence). This chain's CDR3 is CSASEPLGLPAYEQYF. The CDR3 nucleotides are TGCAGTGCTAGCGAGCCCTTAGGACTGCCGGCCTACGAGCAGTACTTC.

This clonotype was counted at least ten times. At one of its ends the junction is not consistent with the germline gene, which may arise from a read error. V gene TRBV20-1 combines with J gene TRBJ2-1, with a possible D match to TRBD2 (5 bases). Germline-derived CDR1 and CDR2 are DFQATT and SNEGSKA (reference sequence). The CDR3 consists of 16 residues. CDR3 protein: CSARDLALHVYNEQFF. The CDR3 DNA follows: TGCAGTGCCAGAGATCTAGCCCTTCATGTCTACAATGAGCAGTTCTTC.

The J gene is TRBJ2-7, the V gene TRBV6-2 or TRBV6-3; 9 bases align to TRBD1. The CDR3 spans 18 residues. V was pared by 6 bases and J by 7 bases, with 22 bases of the junction left unmatched. The germline CDR1 and CDR2 sequences are MNHEY and SVGEGT. CDR3 residues: CASSPNRDRQGGPGEQYF. CDR3 nucleotides: TGTGCCAGCAGCCCCAACCGGGACAGACAGGGGGGACCTGGGGAGCAGTACTTC.